The clone carrying this T cell receptor (beta chain) was recorded a few times. Its antigen is still unknown. This record belongs to a study of blood T cells in healthy people across ages. Per individual sample, total RNA of at least 5.5 micrograms was extracted. The CDR3 loop spans 14 amino acids. Germline loops: CDR1 LGHNA, CDR2 YSLEER. The germline V and J ends were trimmed by 0 bases and 5 bases, with 11 bases remaining between them. Study-level results: Long-lived donors carried more naive CD4+ cells and greater diversity than aged donors.

Through a sample-barcoded 5' primer and a J-beta primer mix, a second PCR was run for roughly 6 to 12 cycles. TCRdb called the 5' RACE reads again in MiXCR, with one record for every CDR3 protein. This sample has under 1 million distinct CDR3 sequences, with around 43% found just once. This sequence joins TRBV4-3 and TRBJ2-7; D gene uncertain. The sequence derives from a man in his 60s in good health. Sequencing was performed on blood. The CDR3 sequence is CASSQEWAVDEQYF. CDR3 nucleotides: TGCGCCAGCAGCCAAGAATGGGCCGTTGACGAGCAGTACTTC.